Listed below are T cell receptor beta chains from one sample, sequenced in a study of cytomegalovirus exposure and HLA in healthy donors. Assay: immunoSEQ multiplex PCR; the TCRdb copy retains only in-frame clones and omits some. The repertoire consists of some 200,000 clones, with 55% to 75% occurring once and the leading ten covering about 2.5%. The sample taken for sequencing was PBMCs. The receptors were gathered from a man in his forties or fifties in good health and CMV-seropositive. The CDR3 runs from the conserved cysteine through the conserved F or W. Each record gives: clone size, D gene, V gene, J gene, CDR3 protein, CDR3 DNA. A D gene is named only where the DNA matches it firmly. Size values are once, few and many counts, or a class for expanded clones, and some rows have none.

>.|TRBD1|TRBV7-9|TRBJ1-4
CASSLTTGGDEKLFF
TGTGCCAGCAGCTTAACTACAGGGGGCGATGAAAAACTGTTTTTT
>.|TRBD2|TRBV4-3|TRBJ2-7
CASSQEPGLATDEQYF
TGCGCCAGCAGCCAGGAACCGGGACTAGCGACCGACGAGCAGTACTTC
>few|TRBD2|TRBV5-4|TRBJ2-2
CASSLGLGSTGELFF
TGTGCCAGCAGCCTGGGACTAGGATCGACCGGGGAGCTGTTTTTT
>.|.|TRBV5-8|TRBJ1-5
CASSVGQRYGKPQHF
TGTGCCAGCAGCGTCGGACAGCGGTATGGGAAGCCCCAGCATTTT
>.|.|TRBV6-5|TRBJ1-1
CASRGGGLAEAFF
TGTGCCAGCAGAGGGGGGGGTCTCGCTGAAGCTTTCTTT
>once|TRBD2|TRBV7-6|TRBJ2-3
CASGLLGGAPPDTQYF
TGTGCCAGCGGCTTGCTCGGGGGGGCCCCTCCAGATACGCAGTATTTT
>.|TRBD2|TRBV7-2|TRBJ2-7
CASSYRLAGDHEQYF
TGTGCCAGCAGCTACAGACTAGCGGGGGACCACGAGCAGTACTTC
>.|TRBD2|TRBV10-3|TRBJ2-3
CACGGGISTDTQYF
TGTGCCTGTGGGGGGGGGATAAGCACAGATACGCAGTATTTT
>few|TRBD1|TRBV10-2|TRBJ1-6
CASGTGNYNSPLHF
TGCGCCAGCGGGACAGGGAACTATAATTCACCCCTCCACTTT
>once|.|TRBV7-9|TRBJ1-1
CASSRDQGNTEAFF
TGTGCCAGCAGCCGGGACCAGGGGAACACTGAGGCTTTCTTT
>.|.|TRBV6-1|TRBJ2-1
CASSEALVGRISDNEQFF
TGTGCCAGCAGTGAAGCACTGGTAGGGAGGATCTCCGACAATGAGCAGTTCTTC
>.|TRBD1|TRBV12-5|TRBJ2-3
CASGLGQATDTQYF
TGTGCTAGTGGGTTGGGACAGGCCACAGATACGCAGTATTTT
>.|.|TRBV7-2|TRBJ1-5
CASSLEGGQPQHF
TGTGCCAGCAGCTTAGAAGGAGGTCAGCCCCAGCATTTT
>.|.|TRBV6-5|TRBJ2-7
CASSYQGYEQYF
TGTGCCAGCAGCTACCAGGGCTACGAGCAGTACTTC
>.|.|TRBV18|TRBJ1-2
CASSFGGPPPEGYTF
TGTGCCAGCTCCTTTGGAGGGCCGCCACCGGAGGGCTACACCTTC
>few|.|TRBV19|TRBJ1-2
CASSKEQGPYGYTF
TGTGCCAGTAGTAAGGAACAGGGCCCCTATGGCTACACCTTC
>.|TRBD1|TRBV5-1|TRBJ2-5
CASSLVTGEETQYF
TGCGCCAGCAGCTTAGTCACAGGGGAGGAGACCCAGTACTTC
>.|.|TRBV13|TRBJ1-2
CASSLGEGADGYTF
TGTGCCAGCAGCTTAGGAGAAGGGGCGGATGGCTACACCTTC
>.|TRBD1|TRBV2|TRBJ1-5
CASSPLQGAGQPQHF
TGTGCCAGCAGTCCCCTCCAGGGGGCAGGGCAGCCCCAGCATTTT
>few|.|TRBV21-1|TRBJ1-5
CASSKARGEVSNQPQHF
TGTGCCAGCAGCAAAGCTAGGGGCGAGGTCAGCAATCAGCCCCAGCATTTT
>few|.|TRBV7-3|TRBJ1-1
CASSSGGTEAFF
TGTGCCAGCTCTTCTGGAGGAACTGAAGCTTTCTTT
>few|TRBD2|TRBV7-2|TRBJ2-3
CASSLGLAGGLSTDTQYF
TGTGCCAGCAGCCTCGGACTAGCGGGGGGGCTTAGCACAGATACGCAGTATTTT
>.|TRBD2|TRBV5-1|TRBJ2-3
CASRAGARPDTQYF
TGCGCCAGCCGAGCGGGGGCTCGGCCAGATACGCAGTATTTT
>.|TRBD1|TRBV19|TRBJ2-7
CASSKGQGTGEQYF
TGTGCCAGTAGCAAGGGACAGGGTACGGGCGAGCAGTACTTC
>.|TRBD1|TRBV9|TRBJ1-5
CASSVADRGHQPQHF
TGTGCCAGCAGCGTAGCGGACAGGGGGCATCAGCCCCAGCATTTT
>.|.|TRBV7-2|TRBJ1-1
CASSSQGNTEAFF
TGTGCCAGCAGCTCACAGGGGAACACTGAAGCTTTCTTT
>.|.|TRBV2|TRBJ2-1
CASSEFRVSGQFF
TGTGCCAGCAGTGAATTTCGGGTCTCGGGGCAGTTCTTC
>few|TRBD1|TRBV10-1|TRBJ2-2
CASSERDRGLTGELFF
TGCGCCAGCAGTGAAAGGGACAGGGGCCTAACCGGGGAGCTGTTTTTT
>.|.|TRBV27|TRBJ2-3
CASRLAESTDTQYF
TGTGCCAGCAGATTAGCGGAGAGCACAGATACGCAGTATTTT
>.|.|TRBV5-1|TRBJ2-1
CASSSYGNNEQFF
TGCGCCAGCAGCTCGTACGGGAACAATGAGCAGTTCTTC
>.|.|TRBV27|TRBJ1-1
CASVTPGVGEAFF
TGTGCCAGCGTTACACCCGGGGTCGGTGAAGCTTTCTTT
>.|.|TRBV6-6|TRBJ2-2
CASSYDRRGTGELFF
TGTGCCAGCAGTTACGATAGGAGGGGCACCGGGGAGCTGTTTTTT
>once|.|TRBV4-1|TRBJ1-1
CASSQTGFTEAFF
TGCGCCAGCAGCCAAACAGGGTTCACTGAAGCTTTCTTT
>.|.|TRBV7-9|TRBJ2-6
CASSLARPAALSGANVLTF
TGTGCCAGCAGCTTAGCGCGGCCCGCGGCACTTTCTGGGGCCAACGTCCTGACTTTC
>once|TRBD1|TRBV2|TRBJ1-5
CASTGGTGRDQPQHF
TGTGCCAGCACCGGGGGGACAGGGCGCGATCAGCCCCAGCATTTT
>few|TRBD1|TRBV7-2|TRBJ1-6
CASRIGTGQTPLHF
TGTGCCAGCAGAATCGGGACAGGGCAGACACCCCTCCACTTT
>.|TRBD2|TRBV4-1|TRBJ2-1
CASSQAGLAGGSYNEQFF
TGCGCCAGCAGCCAAGCGGGACTAGCGGGGGGGTCCTACAATGAGCAGTTCTTC
>.|.|TRBV7-8|TRBJ1-2
CASSPRLNRALLF
TGTGCCAGCAGCCCGAGGTTGAACAGGGCGCTCCTCTTC
>once|.|TRBV6-1|TRBJ1-6
CASSVRGFGSPLHF
TGTGCCAGCAGTGTGAGGGGGTTTGGCTCACCCCTCCACTTT
>.|.|TRBV6-5|TRBJ1-2
CASSYSSGNLRNYPF
TGTGCCAGCAGTTACTCGTCAGGGAACCTTCGTAACTACCCCTTC
>.|.|TRBV2|TRBJ1-6
CASSEATLRSPLHF
TGTGCCAGCAGTGAAGCCACACTACGTTCACCCCTCCACTTT
>.|.|TRBV5-1|TRBJ2-4
CASSLGGGSDIQYF
TGCGCCAGCAGTCTGGGAGGGGGTAGTGACATTCAGTACTTC
>.|.|TRBV28|TRBJ1-1
CASSVLIRRETEAFF
TGTGCCAGCAGTGTGCTGATAAGGAGGGAGACTGAAGCTTTCTTT
>.|TRBD1|TRBV7-2|TRBJ2-7
CASSLDGQGSYEQYF
TGTGCCAGCAGCTTAGATGGACAGGGCTCCTACGAGCAGTACTTC
>few|TRBD1|TRBV29-1|TRBJ2-2
CSAKRGTGATGELFF
TGCAGCGCAAAGCGGGGGACAGGGGCCACCGGGGAGCTGTTTTTT
>.|TRBD2|TRBV19|TRBJ2-1
CASSLERGRPPYEQFF
TGTGCCAGTAGTTTAGAGCGGGGGAGACCCCCTTACGAGCAGTTCTTC
>.|.|TRBV13|TRBJ1-2
CASSHTGTDNYGYTF
TGTGCCAGCAGCCATACAGGTACAGATAACTATGGCTACACCTTC
>.|TRBD1|TRBV5-6|TRBJ1-2
CASRTTGGDSYGYTF
TGTGCCAGCAGAACTACAGGGGGGGACTCTTATGGCTACACCTTC
>.|.|TRBV7-9|TRBJ1-1
CSSSLGGGVTAFRTEAFF
TGTTCCAGCAGCTTAGGAGGGGGAGTGACAGCTTTTAGGACTGAAGCTTTCTTT
>once|.|TRBV19|TRBJ2-1
CASSIEARPHNEQFF
TGTGCCAGTAGTATAGAGGCCAGGCCCCACAATGAGCAGTTCTTC
>.|.|TRBV6-5|TRBJ1-6
CASSSRLRSPLHF
TGTGCCAGCAGTTCCAGGCTTCGGTCACCCCTCCACTTT
>.|.|TRBV6-5|TRBJ1-4
CASSPDRMGGKLFF
TGTGCCAGCAGTCCAGACAGAATGGGCGGAAAACTGTTTTTT
>.|TRBD1|TRBV5-1|TRBJ2-7
CASSSGGEAYEQYF
TGCGCCAGCAGCTCAGGGGGCGAGGCCTACGAGCAGTACTTC
>.|.|TRBV5-1|TRBJ1-6
CASSLQGTPLHF
TGCGCCAGCAGCTTGCAGGGTACACCCCTCCACTTT